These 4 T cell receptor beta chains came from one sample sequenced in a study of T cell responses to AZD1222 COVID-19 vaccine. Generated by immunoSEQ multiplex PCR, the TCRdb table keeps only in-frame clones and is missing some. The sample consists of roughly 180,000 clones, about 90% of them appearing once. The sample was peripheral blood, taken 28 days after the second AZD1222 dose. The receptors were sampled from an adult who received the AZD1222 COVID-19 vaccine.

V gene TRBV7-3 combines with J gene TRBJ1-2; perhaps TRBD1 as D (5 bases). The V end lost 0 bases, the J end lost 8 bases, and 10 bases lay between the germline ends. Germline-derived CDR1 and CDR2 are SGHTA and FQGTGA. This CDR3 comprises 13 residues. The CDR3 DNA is TGTGCCAGCAGCTTAACGGCTGGGGGAGGCTACACCTTC. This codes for CASSLTAGGGYTF.

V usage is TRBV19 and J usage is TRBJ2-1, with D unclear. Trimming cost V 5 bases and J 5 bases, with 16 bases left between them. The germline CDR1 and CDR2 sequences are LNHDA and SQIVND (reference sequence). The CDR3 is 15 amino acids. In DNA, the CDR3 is TGTGCCAGTAGTCCCTTTGCCCCCGGAGACAATGAGCAGTTCTTC. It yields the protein CASSPFAPGDNEQFF.

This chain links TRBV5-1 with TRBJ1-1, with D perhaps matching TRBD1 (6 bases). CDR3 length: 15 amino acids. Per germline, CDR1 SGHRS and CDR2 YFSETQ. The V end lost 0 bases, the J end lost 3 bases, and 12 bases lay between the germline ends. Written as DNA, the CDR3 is TGCGCCAGCAGCTTGGACAGGGCGAGTTACACTGAAGCTTTCTTT. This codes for CASSLDRASYTEAFF.

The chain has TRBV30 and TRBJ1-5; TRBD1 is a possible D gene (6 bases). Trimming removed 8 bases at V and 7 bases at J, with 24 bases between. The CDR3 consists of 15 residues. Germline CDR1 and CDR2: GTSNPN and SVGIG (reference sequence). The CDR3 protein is CAGGPYLGGEQPQHF. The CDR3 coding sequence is TGTGCCGGGGGGCCCTATCTGGGGGGGGAACAGCCCCAGCATTTT. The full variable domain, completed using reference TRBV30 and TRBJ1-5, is SQTIHQWPATLVQPVGSPLSLECTVEGTSNPNLYWYRQAAGRGLQLLFYSVGIGQISSEVPQNLSASRPQDRQFILSSKKLLLSDSGFYLCAGGPYLGGEQPQHFGDGTRLSIL.